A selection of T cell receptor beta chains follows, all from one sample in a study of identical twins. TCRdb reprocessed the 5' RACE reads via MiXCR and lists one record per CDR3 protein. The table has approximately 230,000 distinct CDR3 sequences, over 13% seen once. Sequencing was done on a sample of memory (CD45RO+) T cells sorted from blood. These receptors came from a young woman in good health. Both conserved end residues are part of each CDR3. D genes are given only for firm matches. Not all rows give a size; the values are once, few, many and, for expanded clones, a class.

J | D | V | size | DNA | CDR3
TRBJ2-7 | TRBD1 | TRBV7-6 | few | TGTGCCAGCAGCCCGGTCAGGGGGCGAACCTACGAGCAGTACTTC | CASSPVRGRTYEQYF
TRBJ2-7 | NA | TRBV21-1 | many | TGTGCCAGCAGCAAAGTCGGTGGTCCGGGGGCGCCCTACGAGCAGTACTTC | CASSKVGGPGAPYEQYF
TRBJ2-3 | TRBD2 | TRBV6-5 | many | TGTGCCAGCAGTTATTCGACTAGCGGGGGGGGAAGAGATACGCAGTATTTT | CASSYSTSGGGRDTQYF
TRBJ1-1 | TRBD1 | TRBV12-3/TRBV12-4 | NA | TGTGCCAGCGACCCAACCACAGGGGGCCGGACTGAAGCTTTCTTT | CASDPTTGGRTEAFF
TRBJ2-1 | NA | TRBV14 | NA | TGTGCCAGCAGCCTAGGGGGGTGGTCCTACAATGAGCAGTTCTTC | CASSLGGWSYNEQFF
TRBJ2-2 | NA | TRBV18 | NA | TGTGCCAGCTCACAGAGACAGGACACCGGGGAGCTGTTTTTT | CASSQRQDTGELFF
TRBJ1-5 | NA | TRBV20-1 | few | TGCAGTGCCCGTAGGGTGACAGGTAATCAGCCCCAGCATTTT | CSARRVTGNQPQHF
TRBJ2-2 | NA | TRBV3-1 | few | TGTGCCAGCAGCCAACCAAGTTACTCAACCCGGGAGCTGTTTTTT | CASSQPSYSTRELFF
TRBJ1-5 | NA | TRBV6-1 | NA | TGTGCCAGCAGGGGGGGTCCGGGCAATCAGCCCCAGCATTTT | CASRGGPGNQPQHF
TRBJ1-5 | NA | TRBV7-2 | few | TGTGCCAGCAGAGGTACCAATCAGCCCCAGCATTTT | CASRGTNQPQHF
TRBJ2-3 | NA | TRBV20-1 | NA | TGCAGTGCTAGATCCACGACTAGCACAGATACGCAGTATTTT | CSARSTTSTDTQYF
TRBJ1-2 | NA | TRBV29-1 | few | TGCAGCGTCGTCGTAGGTGATGGAGAAGGCTACACCTTC | CSVVVGDGEGYTF
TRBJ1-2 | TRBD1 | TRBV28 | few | TGTGCCAGCCTTCCCGGGACAGGGAGTGGCTACACCTTC | CASLPGTGSGYTF
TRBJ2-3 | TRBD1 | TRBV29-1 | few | TGCAGCGTTGACAGGGGGAACACAGATACGCAGTATTTT | CSVDRGNTDTQYF
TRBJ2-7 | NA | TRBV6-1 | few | TGTGCCAGCAGTGAACTGTACAGTAGCTCCTACGAGCAGTACTTC | CASSELYSSSYEQYF